These T cell receptor beta chains were read from a single sample in a study of neurological immune-mediated disorders. TCRdb re-called the 5' RACE reads through MiXCR, storing one row per CDR3 protein. This sample yields roughly 80,000 distinct CDR3 sequences, of which about 9% are seen a single time; about 1.8% belongs to the top ten. The source material was PBMCs. These receptor sequences come from a man in his fifties in good health. The CDR3 runs from the conserved cysteine through the conserved F or W. D genes are given only for firm matches. Not every row has a clone size; where given, it reads once, few, many or a size class.

V gene,J gene,D gene,CDR3 length,clone size,CDR3 DNA,CDR3 protein
TRBV7-6,TRBJ2-7,-,14,many,TGTGCCAGCAGCTCCAGTGGGGCGTACCTCGAGCAGTACTTC,CASSSSGAYLEQYF
TRBV7-8,TRBJ2-7,TRBD1,14,-,TGTGCCAGCAGCCAAAGGGACAGGGGGTTTACGCAGTACTTC,CASSQRDRGFTQYF
TRBV29-1,TRBJ1-5,-,13,many,TGCAGCGTTGCTAGGGGGAAGGATCAGCCCCAGCATTTT,CSVARGKDQPQHF
TRBV27,TRBJ1-5,TRBD1,14,many,TGTGCCAGCAGCTCCGGACAGGGTGATCAGCCCCAGCATTTT,CASSSGQGDQPQHF
TRBV20-1,TRBJ1-1,TRBD1,15,many,TGCAGTGCTAGAGGAGGGGGCCGACTGAACACTGAAGCTTTCTTT,CSARGGGRLNTEAFF
TRBV28,TRBJ2-6,-,15,many,TGTGCCAGCAGGCGCAGGGACCCTGGGGCCAACGTCCTGACTTTC,CASRRRDPGANVLTF
TRBV29-1,TRBJ2-2,TRBD1,13,many,TGCAGCGTTGAGACAGGGATTCACGGGGAGCTGTTTTTT,CSVETGIHGELFF
TRBV27,TRBJ1-2,-,14,many,TGTGCCAGCAGTTTGCGGGGACGGGACTATGGCTACACCTTC,CASSLRGRDYGYTF
TRBV19,TRBJ2-3,TRBD2,17,-,TGTGCCAGTAGTATCCTTTTGACTAGCGGGGACACAGATACGCAGTATTTT,CASSILLTSGDTDTQYF
TRBV4-1,TRBJ2-7,-,14,many,TGCGCCAGCAGCCCGCAGGAGTTTTTACCCGAGCAGTACTTC,CASSPQEFLPEQYF
TRBV5-1,TRBJ1-1,-,13,-,TGCCCCAACTCTTGGGGTGGGGTCACTGAAGCTTTCTTT,CPNSWGGVTEAFF
TRBV5-1,TRBJ1-6,TRBD1,18,many,TGCGCCAGCAGCCCGCGGGGGACAGAGCTAAGTTATAATTCACCCCTCCACTTT,CASSPRGTELSYNSPLHF
TRBV10-2,TRBJ2-7,TRBD2,12,many,TGCGCCAGTATAGCGGGAACCTACGAGCAGTACTTC,CASIAGTYEQYF
TRBV5-1,TRBJ2-5,-,15,many,TGCGCCAGCAGCTTGGGAACCCAGGGTTCAGAGACCCAGTACTTC,CASSLGTQGSETQYF
TRBV5-1,TRBJ2-1,-,11,many,TGCGCCAGCAGCTGGGGGGCTGAGCAGTTCTTC,CASSWGAEQFF
TRBV7-8,TRBJ2-7,TRBD1,16,few,TGTGCCAGCAGCACGCACAGGGGGGCCGATATTTACGAGCAGTACTTC,CASSTHRGADIYEQYF
TRBV6-6,TRBJ2-3,-,13,many,TGTGCCAGCAGTTACCAGGGCACAGATACGCAGTATTTT,CASSYQGTDTQYF
TRBV6-5,TRBJ2-3,TRBD2,14,many,TGTGCCAGCAGTTACCTACTAGCGGGAGATACGCAGTATTTT,CASSYLLAGDTQYF
TRBV5-1,TRBJ2-4,-,14,many,TGCGCCAGCAGCTATACAGATAACAAAAACATTCAGTACTTC,CASSYTDNKNIQYF
TRBV27,TRBJ2-7,TRBD2,13,many,TGTGCCAGCCGACTAGCGGGCTCCTACGAGCAGTACTTC,CASRLAGSYEQYF
TRBV7-2,TRBJ2-7,-,14,many,TGTGCCAGCAGCCTCGGACGGTCCTCCTACGAGCAGTACTTC,CASSLGRSSYEQYF
TRBV6-4,TRBJ2-1,-,15,many,TGTGCCAGCAGTGACAAGGGGTCTACCTACAATGAGCAGTTCTTC,CASSDKGSTYNEQFF
TRBV9,TRBJ2-7,-,13,many,TGTGCCAGCAGCGTAGGTGGAGTCTACGAGCAGTACTTC,CASSVGGVYEQYF
TRBV20-1,TRBJ2-2,-,11,many,TGCAGTGCTCGCTCGACCGGGGAGCTGTTTTTT,CSARSTGELFF
TRBV5-1,TRBJ1-1,-,14,few,TGCGCCAGCAGCTTGGCCTTGGGAAGCACTGAAGCTTTCTTT,CASSLALGSTEAFF
TRBV6-5,TRBJ2-5,-,13,many,TGTGCCAGCAGTTACGGCTCAACAGGGACCCAGTACTTC,CASSYGSTGTQYF
TRBV6-1,TRBJ2-7,-,12,many,TGTGCCAGCAGTCTTCTTTTCGACGAGCAGTACTTC,CASSLLFDEQYF
TRBV6-2/TRBV6-3,TRBJ2-6,-,14,many,TGTGCCAGCAGTCTGATCTCTGGGGCCAACGTCCTGACTTTC,CASSLISGANVLTF
TRBV28,TRBJ1-6,TRBD1,15,many,TGTGCCAGCAGAGAGGGGGCATCGGGTAATTCACCCCTCCACTTT,CASREGASGNSPLHF
TRBV2,TRBJ1-5,-,14,many,TGTGCCAGCAGTGTAAAACCCGTCAATCAGCCCCAGCATTTT,CASSVKPVNQPQHF
TRBV20-1,TRBJ1-5,TRBD1,12,many,TGCAGTGCAGTGACAGGGAATCAGCCCCAGCATTTT,CSAVTGNQPQHF
TRBV28,TRBJ2-7,-,14,many,TGTGCCAGCAGTAACCCCTCACGGGCCTACGAGCAGTACTTC,CASSNPSRAYEQYF
TRBV7-2,TRBJ2-1,TRBD2,18,-,TGTGCCAGCAGCTTTTTACTAGCGGGAGGCCACGGGGGGAATGAGCAGTTCTTC,CASSFLLAGGHGGNEQFF
TRBV29-1,TRBJ2-5,-,10,many,TGCAGCTTCAAGCGGGAGACCCAGTACTTC,CSFKRETQYF
TRBV20-1,TRBJ2-1,TRBD2,18,many,TGCAGTGCCCCGGATGGTGGTAGCGGGGGGCTGTACCTCAATGAGCAGTTCTTC,CSAPDGGSGGLYLNEQFF
TRBV20-1,TRBJ2-2,-,18,many,TGCAGTGCTAGAGATTCCGGGACGGATGTCGCGAACACCGGGGAGCTGTTTTTT,CSARDSGTDVANTGELFF
TRBV7-9,TRBJ2-7,-,12,many,TGTGCCAGCAGCTTAGGTTTCCTCGAGCAGTACTTC,CASSLGFLEQYF
TRBV25-1,TRBJ2-7,TRBD2,13,many,TGTGCCAGCAGTAGAGGGACTAGAGGCGAGCAGTACTTC,CASSRGTRGEQYF
TRBV5-1,TRBJ2-7,-,17,-,TGCGCCAGCAGCCGGGGGACGGGGCCCACCGCGGGTTACGAGCAGTACTTC,CASSRGTGPTAGYEQYF
TRBV30,TRBJ2-3,-,13,many,TGTGCCTGGAGAGGACTGAGCACAGATACGCAGTATTTT,CAWRGLSTDTQYF
TRBV12-3/TRBV12-4,TRBJ2-3,-,12,many,TGTGCCAGCCGTTGGGTAGGAGATACGCAGTATTTT,CASRWVGDTQYF
TRBV20-1,TRBJ2-5,TRBD2,15,many,TGCAGTGCTAGAGTTGGAAGCGGGGGGGTCGGAACCCAGTACTTC,CSARVGSGGVGTQYF
TRBV20-1,TRBJ2-3,TRBD2,14,many,TGCAGTGTCTGGGGGGGGGTTCTCTCAGATACGCAGTATTTT,CSVWGGVLSDTQYF
TRBV4-2,TRBJ1-6,TRBD1,18,-,TGTGCTAGCATCCAGGGGGCCGGCGCAGGGAACCAAAATTCACCCCTCCACTTT,CASIQGAGAGNQNSPLHF
TRBV28,TRBJ2-6,-,14,many,TGTGCCAGCAGTTCCTGGTTCGGGGCCAACGTCCTGACTTTC,CASSSWFGANVLTF
TRBV5-6,TRBJ2-3,-,16,many,TGTGCCAGCAGCCACCTGGGGGCCTCCGCCGCAGATACGCAGTATTTT,CASSHLGASAADTQYF
TRBV7-2,TRBJ2-5,TRBD2,14,many,TGTGCCAGCAGCCGGACTAGCGGGGTAGAGACCCAGTACTTC,CASSRTSGVETQYF
TRBV5-1,TRBJ2-3,-,15,many,TGCGCCAGCAGCTTGGGACCCTTGGGGGGAGATACGCAGTATTTT,CASSLGPLGGDTQYF
TRBV6-1,TRBJ1-2,-,11,few,TGTGCCGCGGAAACAAATTATGGCTACACCTTC,CAAETNYGYTF
TRBV29-1,TRBJ2-3,TRBD2,12,many,TGCAGCGACCAACTAGCGGGGGGTACGCAGTATTTT,CSDQLAGGTQYF
TRBV28,TRBJ2-5,TRBD1,16,-,TGTGCCAGCAGCACTACCCTCCGGGACAGGGAAGAGACCCAGTACTTC,CASSTTLRDREETQYF
TRBV5-1,TRBJ1-6,-,12,many,TGCGCCAGCAGCTTGGAACAGGGCACCCTCCACTTT,CASSLEQGTLHF
TRBV5-1,TRBJ2-3,-,16,many,TGCGCCAGCAGCTACAGCGGGTTATCTAGCACAGATACGCAGTATTTT,CASSYSGLSSTDTQYF
TRBV4-3,TRBJ2-1,TRBD2,16,many,TGCGCCAGCAGCCAAGGATCCGGGACTACATACAATGAGCAGTTCTTC,CASSQGSGTTYNEQFF
TRBV11-2,TRBJ2-5,-,16,many,TGTGCCAGCAGCCCCTCGAGGGACGGATACCAAGAGACCCAGTACTTC,CASSPSRDGYQETQYF